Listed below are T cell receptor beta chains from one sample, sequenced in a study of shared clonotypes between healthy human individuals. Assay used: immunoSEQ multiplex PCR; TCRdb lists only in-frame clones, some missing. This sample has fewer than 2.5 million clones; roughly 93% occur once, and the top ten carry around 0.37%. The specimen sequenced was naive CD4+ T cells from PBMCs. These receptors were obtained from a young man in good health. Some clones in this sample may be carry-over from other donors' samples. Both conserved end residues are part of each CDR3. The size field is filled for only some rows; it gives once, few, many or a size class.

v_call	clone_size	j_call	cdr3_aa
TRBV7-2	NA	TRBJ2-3	CASSLAIAGGGGDTQYF
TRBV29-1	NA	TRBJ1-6	CSVQGAENSPLHF
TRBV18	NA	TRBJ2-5	CASSPSSGTGNQETQYF
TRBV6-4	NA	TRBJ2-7	CASSGPTRTSYEQYF
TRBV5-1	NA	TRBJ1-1	CASSLRQGALNTEAFF
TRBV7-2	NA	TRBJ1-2	CASSQESRYYGYTF
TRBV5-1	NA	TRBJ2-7	CASRPLIGGGNEQYF
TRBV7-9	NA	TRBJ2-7	CASSSTWGNEQYF
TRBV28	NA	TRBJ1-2	CASSLGGYGYTF
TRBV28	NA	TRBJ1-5	CASSFLRALNQPQHF
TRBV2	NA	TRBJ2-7	CASSLAGGPAGEQYF
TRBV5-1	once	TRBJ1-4	CASSLGGGGNEKLFF
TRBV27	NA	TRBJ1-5	CASSSDGGGQPQHF
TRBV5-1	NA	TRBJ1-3	CASSWSQGPGNTIYF
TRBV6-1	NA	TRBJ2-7	CASSEAPGAYEQYF
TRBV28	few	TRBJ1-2	CASSSARTVNGYTF
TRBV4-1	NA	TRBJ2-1	CASSQGRVAGGLDEQFF
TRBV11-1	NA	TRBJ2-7	CASSLRPGQGAHEQYF
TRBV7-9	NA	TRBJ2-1	CASTLTKTSSYNEQFF
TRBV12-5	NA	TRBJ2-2	CASGILDGVNTGELFF
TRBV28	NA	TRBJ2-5	CASSPSGTGNQETQYF
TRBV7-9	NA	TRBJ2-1	CASSWTKAGVYNEQFF
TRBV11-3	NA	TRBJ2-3	CASSLGADTQYF
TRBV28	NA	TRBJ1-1	CASSLGQMNTEAFF
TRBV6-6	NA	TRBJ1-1	CASSPLSGGVTEAFF
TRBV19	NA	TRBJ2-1	CASSDYYNEQFF